Only a few counts were recorded for the clone carrying this T cell receptor (beta chain). The data derive from a study of blood T cell repertoires in COVID-19. Overall study: Nucleic acid was either cDNA or gDNA, and it came from T cells, B-cell-depleted T cells, or PBMCs.

Source study methods: Counts of nucleated cells, estimated from reference gene primer amplification, were obtained. Profiled with immunoSEQ multiplex PCR; TCRdb holds only in-frame clones, not every one. That table supplies the V and J calls and clone size; D and trimming were determined from the DNA. This sample has roughly 60,000 clones, with 75% to 85% found just once. Per the germline V gene, CDR1 is ENHRY and CDR2 is SYGVKD. V was cut by 0 bases and J by 1 base, with 10 bases left in between. The CDR3 is 16 amino acids. Seattle participants joined during active infection and were tracked over time.

V usage is TRBV10-3 and J usage is TRBJ1-5; D is possibly TRBD1 (5 bases). The clonotype was recovered from a man aged 45 to 65 with COVID-19, enrolled during active disease. What was sequenced was peripheral blood. For the CDR3, the DNA is TGTGCCATCAGTGAGTCTGGGGGAGGGAGCAATCAGCCCCAGCATTTT. Translation gives CAISESGGGSNQPQHF.